This T cell receptor beta chain was captured in a study of blood T cell repertoires in COVID-19. As for the study in general: There were acute and convalescent COVID-19 samples, and they came from the United States, Italy and Spain. In each case, the material was cDNA or gDNA derived from T cells, B-cell-depleted T cells, or PBMCs.

Sequencing used immunoSEQ multiplex PCR; TCRdb keeps in-frame clones, though not all of them. The data contain fewer than 45,000 clones, just under 85% of them singletons. Germline CDR1 and CDR2: LGHNA and YNFKEQ. Trimming stripped 1 base from V and 9 bases from J, with 13 bases between. CDR3 length equals 15 residues. The clonotype comes from a human donor in a cohort sampled during active COVID-19. J is TRBJ1-6 and V is TRBV4-2; maybe TRBD1 (6 bases). Sequenced input: peripheral blood. CDR3 sequence reads: CASSQGQGIGSPLHF. CDR3 nucleotide sequence: TGTGCCAGCAGCCAAGGTCAGGGGATTGGTTCACCCCTCCACTTT.